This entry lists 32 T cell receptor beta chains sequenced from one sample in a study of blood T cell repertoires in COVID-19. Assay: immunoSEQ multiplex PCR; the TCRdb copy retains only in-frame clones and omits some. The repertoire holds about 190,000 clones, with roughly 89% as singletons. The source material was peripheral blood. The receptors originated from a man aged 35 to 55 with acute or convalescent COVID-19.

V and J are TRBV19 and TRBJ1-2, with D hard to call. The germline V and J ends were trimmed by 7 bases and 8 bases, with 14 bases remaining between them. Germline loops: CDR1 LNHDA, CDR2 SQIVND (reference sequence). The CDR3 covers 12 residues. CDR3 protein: CASNFGIGGYTF. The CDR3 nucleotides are TGTGCCAGTAATTTCGGGATCGGAGGCTACACCTTC. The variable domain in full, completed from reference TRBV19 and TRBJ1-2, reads DGGITQSPKYLFRKEGQNVTLSCEQNLNHDAMYWYRQDPGQGLRLIYYSQIVNDFQKGDIAEGYSVSREKKESFPLTVTSAQKNPTAFYLCASNFGIGGYTFGSGTRLTVV.

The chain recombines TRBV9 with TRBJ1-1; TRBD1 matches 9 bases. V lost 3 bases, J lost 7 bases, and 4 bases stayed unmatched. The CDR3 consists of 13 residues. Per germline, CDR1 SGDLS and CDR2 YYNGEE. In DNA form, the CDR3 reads TGTGCCAGCAGCGCCCGGACAGGGGTTGAAGCTTTCTTT. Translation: CASSARTGVEAFF.

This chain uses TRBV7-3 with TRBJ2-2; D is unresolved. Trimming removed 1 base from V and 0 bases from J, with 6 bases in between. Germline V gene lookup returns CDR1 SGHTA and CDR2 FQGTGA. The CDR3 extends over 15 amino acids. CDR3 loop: CASSLKTSNTGELFF. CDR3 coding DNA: TGTGCCAGCAGCTTAAAGACTTCGAACACCGGGGAGCTGTTTTTT.

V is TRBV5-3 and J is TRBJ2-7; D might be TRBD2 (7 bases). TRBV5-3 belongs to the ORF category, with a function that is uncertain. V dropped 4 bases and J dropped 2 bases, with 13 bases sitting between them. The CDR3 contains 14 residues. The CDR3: CARSLGGPPYEQYF. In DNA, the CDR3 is TGTGCCAGAAGCCTCGGGGGGCCCCCCTACGAGCAGTACTTC.

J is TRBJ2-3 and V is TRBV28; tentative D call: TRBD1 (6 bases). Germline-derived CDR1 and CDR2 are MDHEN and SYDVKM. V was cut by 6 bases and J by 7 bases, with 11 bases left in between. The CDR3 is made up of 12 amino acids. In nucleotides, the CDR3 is TGTGCCAGCAGGACGGACAGCAATACGCAGTATTTT. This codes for CASRTDSNTQYF.

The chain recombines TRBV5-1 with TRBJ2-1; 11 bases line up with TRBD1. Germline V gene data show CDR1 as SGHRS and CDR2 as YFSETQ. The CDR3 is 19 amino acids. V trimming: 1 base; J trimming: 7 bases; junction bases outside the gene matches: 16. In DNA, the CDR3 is TGCGCCAGCAGCTTGTTGCGGGACAGGGGGAATGGTAGGGTAAATGAGCAGTTCTTC. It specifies CASSLLRDRGNGRVNEQFF.

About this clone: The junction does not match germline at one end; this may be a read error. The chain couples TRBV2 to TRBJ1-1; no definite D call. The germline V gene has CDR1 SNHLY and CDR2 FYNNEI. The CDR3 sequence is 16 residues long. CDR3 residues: CASSEGLRGLSTEAFF. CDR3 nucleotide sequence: TGTGCCAGCAGCGAAGGGTTACGAGGGTTGAGCACTGAAGCTTTCTTT. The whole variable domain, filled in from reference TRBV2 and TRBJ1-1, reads EPEVTQTPSHQVTQMGQEVILRCVPISNHLYFYWYRQILGQKVEFLVSFYNNEISEKSEIFDDQFSVERPDGSNFTLKIRSTKLEDSAMYFCASSEGLRGLSTEAFFGQGTRLTVV.

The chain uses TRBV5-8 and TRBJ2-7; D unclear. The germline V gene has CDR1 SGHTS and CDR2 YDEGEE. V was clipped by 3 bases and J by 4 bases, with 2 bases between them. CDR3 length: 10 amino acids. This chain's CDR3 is CASSSYEQYF. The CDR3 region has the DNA TGTGCCAGCAGCTCGTACGAGCAGTACTTC.

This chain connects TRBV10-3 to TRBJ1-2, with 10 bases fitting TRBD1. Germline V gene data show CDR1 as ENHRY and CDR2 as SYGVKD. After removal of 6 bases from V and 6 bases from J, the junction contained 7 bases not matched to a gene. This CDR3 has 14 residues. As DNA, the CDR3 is TGTGCCATCAGCCCCTTTGACAGGGGGCATGGCTACACCTTC. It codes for CAISPFDRGHGYTF.

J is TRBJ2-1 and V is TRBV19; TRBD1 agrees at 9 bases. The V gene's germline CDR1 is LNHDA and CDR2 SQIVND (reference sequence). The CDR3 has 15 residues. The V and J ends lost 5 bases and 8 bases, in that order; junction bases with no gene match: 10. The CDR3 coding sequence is TGTGCCAGTAGTTCTCGGGACAGGGAAGGTGATGAGCAGTTCTTC. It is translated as CASSSRDREGDEQFF.

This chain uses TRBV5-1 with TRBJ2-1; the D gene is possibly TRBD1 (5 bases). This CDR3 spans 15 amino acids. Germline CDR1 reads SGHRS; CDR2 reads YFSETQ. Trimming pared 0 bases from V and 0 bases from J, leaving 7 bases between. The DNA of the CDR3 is TGCGCCAGCAGCTTGGGACAGAGCTCCTACAATGAGCAGTTCTTC. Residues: CASSLGQSSYNEQFF.

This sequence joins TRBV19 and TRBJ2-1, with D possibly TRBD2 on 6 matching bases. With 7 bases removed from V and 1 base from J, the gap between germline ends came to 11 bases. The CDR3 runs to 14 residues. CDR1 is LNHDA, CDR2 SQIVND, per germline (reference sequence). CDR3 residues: CASKAEGSYNEQFF. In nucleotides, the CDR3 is TGTGCCAGTAAGGCGGAGGGTTCCTACAATGAGCAGTTCTTC.

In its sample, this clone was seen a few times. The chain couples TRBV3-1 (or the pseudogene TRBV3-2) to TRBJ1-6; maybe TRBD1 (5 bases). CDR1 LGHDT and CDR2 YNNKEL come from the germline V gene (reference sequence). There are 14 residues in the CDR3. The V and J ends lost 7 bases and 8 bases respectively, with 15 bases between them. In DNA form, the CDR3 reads TGTGCCAGCACACCTGGGGGGGTGTATTCACCCCTCCACTTT. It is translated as CASTPGGVYSPLHF.

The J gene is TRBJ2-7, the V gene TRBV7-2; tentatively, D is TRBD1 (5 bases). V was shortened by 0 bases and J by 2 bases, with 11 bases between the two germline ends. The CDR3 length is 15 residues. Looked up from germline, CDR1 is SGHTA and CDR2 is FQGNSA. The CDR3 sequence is CASSLARQFPYEQYF. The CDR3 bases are TGTGCCAGCAGCTTAGCAAGACAGTTCCCCTACGAGCAGTACTTC.

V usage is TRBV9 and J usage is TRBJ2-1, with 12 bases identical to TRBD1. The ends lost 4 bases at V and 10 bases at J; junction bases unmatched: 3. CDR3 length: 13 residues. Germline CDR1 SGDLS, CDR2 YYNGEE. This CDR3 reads CASSRGTGGEQFF. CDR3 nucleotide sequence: TGTGCCAGCAGCAGAGGGACAGGGGGCGAGCAGTTCTTC.

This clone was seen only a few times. For the CDR3, the DNA is TGTGCCAGCAGCGTAGGCGGCAGGGGGCTCGACGAGCAGTACTTC. Translating it yields CASSVGGRGLDEQYF. The chain links TRBV9 to TRBJ2-7, with 8 bases aligning to TRBD1. Per the germline V gene, CDR1 is SGDLS and CDR2 is YYNGEE. V lost 0 bases, J lost 5 bases, and 7 bases stayed unmatched. The CDR3 consists of 15 residues.

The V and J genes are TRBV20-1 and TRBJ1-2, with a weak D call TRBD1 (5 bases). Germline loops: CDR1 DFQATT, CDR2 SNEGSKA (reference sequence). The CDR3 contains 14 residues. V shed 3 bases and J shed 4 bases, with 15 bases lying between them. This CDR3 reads CSASREGLIYGYTF. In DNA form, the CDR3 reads TGCAGTGCTAGTCGGGAGGGGCTTATCTATGGCTACACCTTC.

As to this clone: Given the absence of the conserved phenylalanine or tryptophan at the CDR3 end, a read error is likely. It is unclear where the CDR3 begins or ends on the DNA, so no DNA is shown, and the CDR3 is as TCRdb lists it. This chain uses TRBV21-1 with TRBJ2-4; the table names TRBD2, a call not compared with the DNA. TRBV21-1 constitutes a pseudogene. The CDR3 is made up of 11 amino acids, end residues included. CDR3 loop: CASSKWEDLHV.

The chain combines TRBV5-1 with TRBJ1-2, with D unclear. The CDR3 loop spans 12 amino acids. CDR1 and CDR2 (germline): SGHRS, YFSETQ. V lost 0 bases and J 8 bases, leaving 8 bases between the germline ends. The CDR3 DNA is TGCGCCAGCAGCTTGGCGTCGACAGGCTACACCTTC. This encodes CASSLASTGYTF.

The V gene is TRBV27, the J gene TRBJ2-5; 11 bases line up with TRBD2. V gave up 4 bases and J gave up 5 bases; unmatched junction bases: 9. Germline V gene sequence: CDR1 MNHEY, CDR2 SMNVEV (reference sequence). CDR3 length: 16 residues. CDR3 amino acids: CASSSLLAGGGETQYF. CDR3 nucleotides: TGTGCCAGCAGTTCCCTTCTAGCGGGGGGCGGGGAGACCCAGTACTTC.

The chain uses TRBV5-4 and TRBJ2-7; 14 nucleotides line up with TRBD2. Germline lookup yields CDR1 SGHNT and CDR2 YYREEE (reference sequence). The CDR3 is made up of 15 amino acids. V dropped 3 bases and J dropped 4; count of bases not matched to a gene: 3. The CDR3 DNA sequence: TGTGCCAGCAGCTCCAGGACTAGCGGGGGGTACGAGCAGTACTTC. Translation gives CASSSRTSGGYEQYF.

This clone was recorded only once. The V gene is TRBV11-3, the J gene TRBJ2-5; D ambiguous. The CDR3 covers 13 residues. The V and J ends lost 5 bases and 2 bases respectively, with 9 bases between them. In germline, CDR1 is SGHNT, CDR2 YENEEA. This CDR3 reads CASSLSLQETQYF. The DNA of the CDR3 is TGTGCCAGCAGCCTTTCGCTACAAGAGACCCAGTACTTC.

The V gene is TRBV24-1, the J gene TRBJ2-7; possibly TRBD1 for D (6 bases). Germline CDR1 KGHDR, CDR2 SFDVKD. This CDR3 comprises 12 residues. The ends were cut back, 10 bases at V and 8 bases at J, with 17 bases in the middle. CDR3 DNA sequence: TGTGCCACGATGGACAAACAGGGACAGCAGTACTTC. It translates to CATMDKQGQQYF.

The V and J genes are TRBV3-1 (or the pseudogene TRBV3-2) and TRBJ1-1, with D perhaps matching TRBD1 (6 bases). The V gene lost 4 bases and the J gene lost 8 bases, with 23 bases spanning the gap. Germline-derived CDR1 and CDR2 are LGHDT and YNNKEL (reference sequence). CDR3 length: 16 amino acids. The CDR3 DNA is TGTGCCAGCAGCCTCACCCCCTGGACAGCCCACCGAGAAGCTTTCTTT. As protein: CASSLTPWTAHREAFF.

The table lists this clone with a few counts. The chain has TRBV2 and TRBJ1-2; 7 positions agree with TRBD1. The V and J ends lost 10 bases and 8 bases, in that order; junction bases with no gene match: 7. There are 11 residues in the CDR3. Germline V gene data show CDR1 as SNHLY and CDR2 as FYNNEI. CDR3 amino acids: CAIDRARGYTF. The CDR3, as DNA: TGTGCCATCGACAGGGCGCGAGGCTACACCTTC. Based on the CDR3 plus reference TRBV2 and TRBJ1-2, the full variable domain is EPEVTQTPSHQVTQMGQEVILRCVPISNHLYFYWYRQILGQKVEFLVSFYNNEISEKSEIFDDQFSVERPDGSNFTLKIRSTKLEDSAMYFCAIDRARGYTFGSGTRLTVV.

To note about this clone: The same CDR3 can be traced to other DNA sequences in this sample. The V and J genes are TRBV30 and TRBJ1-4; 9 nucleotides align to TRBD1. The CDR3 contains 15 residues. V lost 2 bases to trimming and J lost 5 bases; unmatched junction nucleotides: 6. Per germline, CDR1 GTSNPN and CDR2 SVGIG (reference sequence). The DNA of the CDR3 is TGTGCCTGGAGTCCACCCGGGACAGGGAATGAAAAACTGTTTTTT. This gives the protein CAWSPPGTGNEKLFF.

The CDR3: CASSQDAGGGEKLFF. Here the CDR3 DNA reads TGCGCCAGCAGCCAAGATGCAGGGGGCGGTGAAAAACTGTTTTTT. The chain carries TRBV4-3 and TRBJ1-4, with 8 nucleotides matching TRBD1. The junction had 4 bases not matched to a gene; V was cut back by 0 bases and J by 7 bases. CDR1 is LGHNA, CDR2 YSLEER, per germline. The CDR3 is made up of 15 amino acids.

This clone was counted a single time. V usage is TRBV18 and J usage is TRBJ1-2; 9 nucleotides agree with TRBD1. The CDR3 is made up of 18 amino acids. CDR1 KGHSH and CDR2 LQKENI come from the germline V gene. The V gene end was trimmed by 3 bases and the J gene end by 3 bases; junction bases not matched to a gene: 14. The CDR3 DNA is TGTGCCAGCTCACCTCTAATCGCGGACAGGGGAGCGGACTATGGCTACACCTTC. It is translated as CASSPLIADRGADYGYTF.

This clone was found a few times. CDR3 nucleotides: TGTGCCAGCAGCTTGGGACAGGGAGGTATTCAGCCCCAGCATTTT. It specifies CASSLGQGGIQPQHF. V gene TRBV5-6 combines with J gene TRBJ1-5; 7 bases match TRBD1. The CDR3 extends over 15 amino acids. After removal of 0 bases from V and 6 bases from J, the junction contained 6 bases not matched to a gene. Germline CDR1 is SGHDT and CDR2 is YYEEEE.

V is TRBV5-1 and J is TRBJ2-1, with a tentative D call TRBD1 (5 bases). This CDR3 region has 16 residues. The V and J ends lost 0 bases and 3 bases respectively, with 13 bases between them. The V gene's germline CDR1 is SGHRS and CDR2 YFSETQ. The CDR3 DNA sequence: TGCGCCAGCAGCTTGGACGGCAGGGTGGACTACAATGAGCAGTTCTTC. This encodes CASSLDGRVDYNEQFF.

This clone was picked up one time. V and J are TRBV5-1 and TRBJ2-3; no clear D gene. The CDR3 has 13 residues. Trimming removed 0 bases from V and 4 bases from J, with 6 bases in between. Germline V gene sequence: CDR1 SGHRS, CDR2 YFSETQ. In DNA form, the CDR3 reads TGCGCCAGCAGCTTGGAAATCGCAGATACGCAGTATTTT. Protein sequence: CASSLEIADTQYF.

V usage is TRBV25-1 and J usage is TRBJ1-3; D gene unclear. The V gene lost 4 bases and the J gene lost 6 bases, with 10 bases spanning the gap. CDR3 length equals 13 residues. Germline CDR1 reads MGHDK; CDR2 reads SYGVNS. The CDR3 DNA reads TGTGCCAGCAGTGGCAGACTGGAAAACACCATATATTTT. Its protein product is CASSGRLENTIYF. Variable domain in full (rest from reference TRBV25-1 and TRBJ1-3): EADIYQTPRYLVIGTGKKITLECSQTMGHDKMYWYQQDPGMELHLIHYSYGVNSTEKGDLSSESTVSRIRTEHFPLTLESARPSHTSQYLCASSGRLENTIYFGEGSWLTVV.